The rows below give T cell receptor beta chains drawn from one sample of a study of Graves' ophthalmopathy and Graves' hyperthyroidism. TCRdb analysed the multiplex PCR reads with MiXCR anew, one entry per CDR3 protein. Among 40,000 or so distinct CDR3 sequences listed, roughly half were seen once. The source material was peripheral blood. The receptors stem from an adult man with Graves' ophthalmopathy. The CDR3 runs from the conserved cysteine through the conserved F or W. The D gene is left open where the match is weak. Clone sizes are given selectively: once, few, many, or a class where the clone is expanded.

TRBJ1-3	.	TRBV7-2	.	CASSPGTGSGNTIYF	TGTGCCAGCAGCCCTGGTACGGGCTCTGGAAACACCATATATTTT
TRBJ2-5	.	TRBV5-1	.	CASSPGRGPQGTQYF	TGCGCCAGCAGCCCGGGACGTGGGCCGCAAGGGACCCAGTATTTC
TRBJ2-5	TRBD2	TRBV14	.	CASSQVAGWSSQYF	TGTGCCAGCAGCCAAGTAGCGGGTTGGTCGTCCCAGTACTTC
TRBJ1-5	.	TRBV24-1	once	CATSDGRRGSNQPQHF	TGTGCCACCAGTGACGGCCGGAGGGGGAGCAATCAGCCCCAGCATTTT
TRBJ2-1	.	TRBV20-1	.	CSAYRAQGTYNEQFF	TGCAGTGCTTATAGGGCCCAGGGGACGTACAATGAGCAGTTCTTC
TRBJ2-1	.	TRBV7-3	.	CASSCRGAERLGEQFF	TGTGCCAGCAGCTGCCGGGGAGCGGAAAGATTGGGAGAGCAGTTCTTC
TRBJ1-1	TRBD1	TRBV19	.	CASGIVFRHRGMNTEAFF	TGTGCCAGTGGTATAGTTTTTCGTCACAGGGGAATGAACACTGAAGCTTTCTTT
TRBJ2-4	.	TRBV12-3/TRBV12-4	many	CASLGGGAIQYF	TGTGCCAGCCTGGGAGGGGGGGCCATTCAGTACTTC
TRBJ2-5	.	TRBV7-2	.	CASSFDLQETQYF	TGTGCCAGCAGCTTTGACCTCCAAGAGACCCAGTACTTC
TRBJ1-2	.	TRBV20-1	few	CSGVISSNYGYTF	TGCAGTGGTGTGATCAGCTCTAACTATGGCTACACCTTC
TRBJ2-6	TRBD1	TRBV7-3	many	CASSLGTGGANVLTF	TGTGCCAGCAGCCTAGGGACAGGGGGGGCCAACGTCCTGACTTTC
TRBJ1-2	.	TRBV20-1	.	CSALTDRRYGYTF	TGCAGTGCTCTGACCGACAGGCGGTATGGCTACACCTTC
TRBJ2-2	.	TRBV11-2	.	CASGLDTGELFF	TGTGCCAGCGGCTTAGACACCGGGGAGCTGTTTTTT
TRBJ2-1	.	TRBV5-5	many	CASSLSESNEQFF	TGTGCCAGCAGCTTGTCGGAGTCCAATGAGCAGTTCTTC
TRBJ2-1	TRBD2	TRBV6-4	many	CASSSGGANEQFF	TGTGCCAGCAGTAGCGGGGGGGCCAATGAGCAGTTCTTC
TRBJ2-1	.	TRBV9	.	CASSEGGANRNEQFF	TGTGCCAGCAGCGAGGGCGGGGCCAACCGCAATGAGCAGTTCTTC
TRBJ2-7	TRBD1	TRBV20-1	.	CSASGTGFWQYF	TGCAGTGCTTCCGGGACAGGGTTCTGGCAGTACTTC
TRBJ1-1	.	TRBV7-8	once	CASSSSTSGTGRTEAFF	TGTGCCAGCAGCTCATCGACTAGCGGGACTGGGCGCACTGAAGCTTTCTTT
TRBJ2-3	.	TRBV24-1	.	CATRGSGYTQYF	TGTGCCACCAGGGGAAGCGGTTATACGCAGTATTTT
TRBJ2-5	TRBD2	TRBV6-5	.	CASSYSTSAGGETQYF	TGTGCCAGCAGTTACTCGACTAGCGCCGGGGGGGAGACCCAGTACTTC
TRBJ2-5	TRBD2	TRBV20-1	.	CSARVSGRETQYF	TGCAGTGCTAGAGTAAGCGGGAGAGAGACCCAGTACTTC
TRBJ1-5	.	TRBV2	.	CASQGTIHSNQPQHF	TGTGCCAGCCAGGGGACAATCCATAGCAATCAGCCCCAGCATTTT
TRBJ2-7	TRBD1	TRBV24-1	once	CATSDSDRAYEQYF	TGTGCCACCAGTGATTCCGACAGGGCCTACGAGCAGTACTTC